This TCR beta chain appears in the sequencing data of a study of control samples from healthy donors and cancer patients. Repertoires were generated with immunoSEQ multiplex PCR, while TCRdb's copy carries only in-frame clones and drops some. This table holds tens of thousands of clones, around 94% found once. Only one count was recorded for this clone. The CDR3 has 16 residues. Germline CDR1 SGHTA, CDR2 FQGNSA. V was clipped by 2 bases and J by 1 base; unmatched bases: 8. V gene TRBV7-2 combines with J gene TRBJ2-7; 7 nucleotides match TRBD2. What was sequenced was blood. The clonotype comes from a man aged 60 to 69 in good health. In nucleotides, the CDR3 is TGTGCCAGCAGCTTAAAAGGTGCTAGCGGATCCTACGAGCAGTACTTC. Translating it yields CASSLKGASGSYEQYF.